The rows below give T cell receptor beta chains drawn from one sample of a study of cytomegalovirus exposure and HLA in healthy donors. Clones were read by immunoSEQ multiplex PCR, and TCRdb kept only the in-frame ones, dropping some. The repertoire includes approximately 150,000 clones, around three quarters of them detected once, and under 2.5% sits in the top ten. Specimen: PBMCs. These receptors were taken from a man aged 35 to 55 in good health and CMV-seronegative. Each CDR3 is given with its conserved first and last residue. D genes are given only for firm matches. Only some rows state a clone size, as once, few, many or a class for expanded clones.

abundance	j_gene	v_gene	d_gene	CDR3nt	CDR3aa
.	TRBJ2-6	TRBV5-1	.	TGCGCCAGCAGCTTAGGACGGCACTCTGGGGCCAACGGCCTGACTTTC	CASSLGRHSGANGLTF
.	TRBJ1-1	TRBV6-1	.	TGTGCCAGCCTGACAGGGAACACTGAAGCTTTCTTT	CASLTGNTEAFF
.	TRBJ2-2	TRBV4-3	TRBD2	TGCGCCAGCAGCCAAGATATGGTCGGACTAGCGGGAACCGGGGAGCTGTTTTTT	CASSQDMVGLAGTGELFF
few	TRBJ1-4	TRBV27	TRBD1	TGTGCCAGCAGTTCACAGGGGGAAACTAATGAAAAACTGTTTTTT	CASSSQGETNEKLFF
.	TRBJ2-1	TRBV5-1	.	TGCGCCAGCAGGGAGCAGACTATGGGCCATGAGCAGTTCTTC	CASREQTMGHEQFF
few	TRBJ1-5	TRBV27	.	TGTGCCAGCAGTTCCGGGGTGGGCAATCAGCCCCAGCATTTT	CASSSGVGNQPQHF
.	TRBJ2-7	TRBV4-2	TRBD1	TGTGCCAGCAGCCAAGAATTTTATGCCGGGACAGGGGGGGACGAGCAGTACTTC	CASSQEFYAGTGGDEQYF
.	TRBJ2-7	TRBV28	.	TGTGCCTCTGGGACACCGTACGAGCAGTACTTC	CASGTPYEQYF
.	TRBJ2-3	TRBV2	TRBD2	TGTGCCAGCAGTGAACGGGAGGTGGGCACAGATACGCAGTATTTT	CASSEREVGTDTQYF
.	TRBJ2-7	TRBV4-1	TRBD1	TGCGCCAGCAGCCAAGTTGACAGGGGAAACGAGCAGTACTTC	CASSQVDRGNEQYF
.	TRBJ1-6	TRBV13	TRBD1	TGTGCCAGCAGCCTGGACAGGGGCGGTTCACCCCTCCACTTT	CASSLDRGGSPLHF